The 27 T cell receptor beta chains reported below all come from one sample, sequenced in a study of cytomegalovirus exposure and HLA in healthy donors. Primers included in the PCR were 60 Vbeta and 13 Jbeta primers. The assay was immunoSEQ multiplex PCR, and TCRdb's table has in-frame clones only and misses some. The sample has about 150,000 clones, roughly 70% seen once. Sequencing used PBMCs. The receptors come from a male donor in good health and CMV-seronegative.

Worth noting for this clone: One end of the junction is discordant with germline, which a read error may explain. The chain uses TRBV18 and TRBJ2-7, with 13 bases identical to TRBD2. The CDR3 totals 18 residues. Germline lookup yields CDR1 KGHSH and CDR2 LQKENI. This chain's CDR3 is CASSPGTSGTLASHEQYF. The DNA for the CDR3 is TGTGCCAGCTCACCCGGGACTAGCGGGACCCTAGCCTCCCACGAGCAGTACTTC.

V is TRBV13 and J is TRBJ2-7; 9 nucleotides match TRBD1. Looked up from germline, CDR1 is PRHDT and CDR2 is FYEKMQ (reference sequence). This CDR3 has 14 residues. The junction had 1 base not matched to a gene; V was cut back by 2 bases and J by 2 bases. CDR3 nucleotide sequence: TGTGCCAGCAGCTTAAGGGACAGGGCCTACGAGCAGTACTTC. It codes for CASSLRDRAYEQYF.

The J gene is TRBJ2-1, the V gene TRBV5-4, with TRBD2 matching over 14 bases. The junction had 9 bases not matched to a gene; V was cut back by 4 bases and J by 0 bases. CDR1 is SGHNT and CDR2 is YYREEE in the germline V gene (reference sequence). The CDR3 is made up of 19 amino acids. The CDR3 bases are TGTGCCAGCAGCCCCACCGGGACTAGCGGGAGTAACTCCTACAATGAGCAGTTCTTC. Translating it yields CASSPTGTSGSNSYNEQFF.

This clone was counted between two and nine times. The chain recombines TRBV11-2 with TRBJ2-1; the D gene is possibly TRBD1 (6 bases). Germline values: CDR1 SGHAT, CDR2 FQNNGV. Trimming left V 5 bases short and J 5 bases short, with 16 bases between. The CDR3 has 15 amino acids. CDR3 DNA: TGTGCCAGCAGCAACCACAGGGTACGGAACAATGAGCAGTTCTTC. This codes for CASSNHRVRNNEQFF.

The chain joins TRBV6-5 to TRBJ1-6; TRBD1 matches 9 bases. The V gene's germline CDR1 is MNHEY and CDR2 SVGAGI. With 5 bases clipped from V and 9 bases from J, the junction kept 5 bases outside the gene matches. The CDR3 covers 14 residues. This CDR3 reads CASSVGQGSSPLHF. The CDR3 nucleotides read TGTGCCAGCAGTGTAGGACAGGGGAGTTCACCCCTCCACTTT.

This sequence joins TRBV5-5 and TRBJ2-2, with a tentative D call TRBD2 (5 bases). The CDR3 is made up of 15 amino acids. The V end lost 0 bases, the J end lost 5 bases, and 11 bases lay between the germline ends. CDR1 and CDR2 (germline): SGHKS, YYEKEE (reference sequence). The DNA of the CDR3 is TGTGCCAGCAGCTTGGGGGAATGGGAGACCGGGGAGCTGTTTTTT. Protein: CASSLGEWETGELFF.

The chain employs TRBV28 and TRBJ1-2; TRBD1 agrees at 11 bases. J gave up 8 bases and V 5 bases, and 7 bases lay outside the gene matches. CDR1 is MDHEN and CDR2 is SYDVKM in the germline V gene. The CDR3 covers 14 residues. The CDR3 loop is CASSTGTGGFGYTF. The CDR3, as DNA: TGTGCCAGCAGTACGGGGACAGGGGGGTTCGGCTACACCTTC.

This clone was detected once. The rearrangement uses TRBV27 and TRBJ2-5; 7 bases map to TRBD2. The germline V gene has CDR1 MNHEY and CDR2 SMNVEV (reference sequence). V was clipped by 2 bases and J by 11 bases; unmatched bases: 11. The CDR3 sequence is 14 residues long. This CDR3 reads CASSLRPQRGEQYF. The DNA for the CDR3 is TGTGCCAGCAGTTTAAGACCCCAGCGGGGTGAGCAGTACTTC.

The count of this clone is one. The V gene is TRBV10-3, the J gene TRBJ1-2, with 10 nucleotides matching TRBD1. The V gene end was trimmed by 2 bases and the J gene end by 2 bases; junction bases not matched to a gene: 5. Germline CDR1 ENHRY, CDR2 SYGVKD. CDR3 length: 16 amino acids. CDR3 protein: CAISERAGQGNYGYTF. Written as DNA, the CDR3 is TGTGCCATCAGTGAGCGCGCGGGACAGGGGAACTATGGCTACACCTTC.

The chain combines TRBV6-1 with TRBJ1-2, with a tentative D call TRBD1 (5 bases). The CDR3 totals 15 residues. Germline V gene sequence: CDR1 MNHNS, CDR2 SASEGT. V lost 5 bases to trimming and J lost 7 bases, with 20 bases between them. CDR3: CASSPGIGVESGYTF. The CDR3 region has the DNA TGTGCCAGCAGTCCTGGGATAGGGGTTGAGAGTGGCTACACCTTC.

The chain combines TRBV28 with TRBJ2-3; D is possibly TRBD1 (6 bases). V shed 5 bases and J shed 1 base, with 13 bases lying between them. CDR1 and CDR2 from the germline V gene are MDHEN and SYDVKM. The CDR3 is 15 amino acids. The CDR3 here is CASSNRVGGTDTQYF. DNA for the CDR3: TGTGCCAGCAGTAACAGGGTAGGGGGCACAGATACGCAGTATTTT.

The chain links TRBV28 to TRBJ2-7; D might be TRBD1 (5 bases). The ends were cut back, 2 bases at V and 0 bases at J, with 8 bases in the middle. The CDR3 consists of 14 residues. Germline V gives CDR1 MDHEN, CDR2 SYDVKM. The CDR3: CASSLQGFSYEQYF. The CDR3 coding sequence is TGTGCCAGCAGTTTACAGGGATTCTCCTACGAGCAGTACTTC. Looking up the rest from reference TRBV28 and TRBJ2-7 gives the full variable domain: DVKVTQSSRYLVKRTGEKVFLECVQDMDHENMFWYRQDPGLGLRLIYFSYDVKMKEKGDIPEGYSVSREKKERFSLILESASTNQTSMYLCASSLQGFSYEQYFGPGTRLTVT.

The V and J genes are TRBV19 and TRBJ1-1; no clear D gene. Deletions cut 5 bases from V and 4 bases from J, with 11 bases between. CDR1 and CDR2 (germline): LNHDA, SQIVND (reference sequence). The CDR3 has 13 residues. The CDR3 protein is CASSLAGGTEAFF. The CDR3 DNA reads TGTGCCAGTAGTCTAGCGGGTGGCACTGAAGCTTTCTTT.

The rearrangement links TRBV19 to TRBJ1-5; unclear D gene. Germline V lookup: CDR1 LNHDA, CDR2 SQIVND (reference sequence). Trimming took 4 bases from V and 0 from J, leaving 10 bases between them. The CDR3 has 15 amino acids. Here the CDR3 DNA reads TGTGCCAGTAGTACCGATTCCTATAGCAATCAGCCCCAGCATTTT. Its translation: CASSTDSYSNQPQHF. The whole variable domain, remainder taken from reference TRBV19 and TRBJ1-5, is DGGITQSPKYLFRKEGQNVTLSCEQNLNHDAMYWYRQDPGQGLRLIYYSQIVNDFQKGDIAEGYSVSREKKESFPLTVTSAQKNPTAFYLCASSTDSYSNQPQHFGDGTRLSIL.

The gene calls are TRBV5-8 and TRBJ1-1, with D hard to call. The V end was cut by 2 bases, the J end by 1 base, with 3 bases between. Germline CDR1 SGHTS, CDR2 YDEGEE. The CDR3 contains 12 residues. CDR3 region: CASSFRNTEAFF. Written as DNA, the CDR3 is TGTGCCAGCAGCTTTCGGAACACTGAAGCTTTCTTT. Supplemented by reference TRBV5-8 and TRBJ1-1, the full variable domain reads EAGVTQSPTHLIKTRGQQATLRCSPISGHTSVYWYQQALGLGLQFLLWYDEGEERNRGNFPPRFSGRQFPNYSSELNVNALELEDSALYLCASSFRNTEAFFGQGTRLTVV.

The J gene is TRBJ1-3, the V gene TRBV9; D unresolved. V dropped 0 bases and J dropped 2 bases, with 6 bases sitting between them. Germline CDR1 and CDR2: SGDLS and YYNGEE. The CDR3 runs to 14 residues. The CDR3 sequence is CASSVAFPGNTIYF. In DNA, the CDR3 is TGTGCCAGCAGCGTAGCCTTCCCTGGAAACACCATATATTTT.

The V gene is TRBV5-1, the J gene TRBJ1-6, with 9 nucleotides matching TRBD1. CDR1 SGHRS and CDR2 YFSETQ come from the germline V gene. Losses at the gene ends were 0 bases for V and 7 bases for J; bases not matched to a gene: 2. The length of the CDR3 is 15 residues. CDR3 in DNA: TGCGCCAGCAGCTTGGGTGGGACAGGGAATTCACCCCTCCACTTT. Protein: CASSLGGTGNSPLHF. The whole variable domain, remainder taken from reference TRBV5-1 and TRBJ1-6, is KAGVTQTPRYLIKTRGQQVTLSCSPISGHRSVSWYQQTPGQGLQFLFEYFSETQRNKGNFPGRFSGRQFSNSRSEMNVSTLELGDSALYLCASSLGGTGNSPLHFGNGTRLTVT.

The chain recombines TRBV19 with TRBJ1-4; the D gene is possibly TRBD1 (6 bases). This CDR3 has 16 residues. Deletions cut 6 bases from V and 0 bases from J, with 14 bases between. Germline assignment: CDR1 LNHDA and CDR2 SQIVND (reference sequence). DNA for the CDR3: TGTGCCAGTAGGGGGGCGGACGCCACAACTAATGAAAAACTGTTTTTT. Protein sequence: CASRGADATTNEKLFF.

This chain links TRBV5-1 with TRBJ2-7; 10 positions agree with TRBD2. Germline V gene data show CDR1 as SGHRS and CDR2 as YFSETQ. The V segment lost 1 base and the J segment 3 bases; nucleotides outside the gene matches: 13. CDR3 length: 18 amino acids. CDR3 sequence (DNA): TGCGCCAGCAGCTTGATTCCTAGCGGGGGCCAACCGGGCTACGAGCAGTACTTC. Amino acids: CASSLIPSGGQPGYEQYF.

This clone was observed once. The chain recombines TRBV4-1 with TRBJ2-2; tentatively, D is TRBD2 (6 bases). Germline V gene sequence: CDR1 MGHRA, CDR2 YSYEKL. The length of the CDR3 is 17 residues. V lost 0 bases, J lost 2 bases, and 13 bases lay in between. The CDR3 here is CASSQDAGSANTGELFF. The CDR3 DNA sequence: TGCGCCAGCAGCCAAGATGCCGGGAGCGCCAACACCGGGGAGCTGTTTTTT.

The genes are TRBV5-1 and TRBJ2-1; possibly TRBD2 for D (7 bases). The germline gives CDR1 SGHRS, CDR2 YFSETQ. The V end was cut by 1 base, the J end by 2 bases, with 13 bases between. This CDR3 region has 16 residues. This CDR3 reads CASSLKSGGPYNEQFF. The CDR3 DNA follows: TGCGCCAGCAGCTTGAAGTCGGGGGGCCCCTACAATGAGCAGTTCTTC.

The chain combines TRBV11-2 with TRBJ1-6; D is unclear. Germline V CDR1 and CDR2: SGHAT, FQNNGV. The ends were cut back, 4 bases at V and 9 bases at J, with 19 bases in the middle. The CDR3 has 16 residues. Here the CDR3 DNA reads TGTGCCAGCAGCTGGTACCCTCGGGAGGCAGTTTCACCCCTCCACTTT. Protein: CASSWYPREAVSPLHF.

V gene TRBV5-1 combines with J gene TRBJ2-7; 10 positions agree with TRBD1. With V trimmed by 4 bases and J by 1 base, 8 bases remained unmatched. This CDR3 has 16 residues. Germline assignment: CDR1 SGHRS and CDR2 YFSETQ. CDR3 DNA: TGCGCCAGCAGCCTGTATGGACAGGGGGAGTCCTACGAGCAGTACTTC. Its protein product is CASSLYGQGESYEQYF.

This chain links TRBV29-1 with TRBJ1-2; D possibly corresponds to TRBD1 (5 bases). The CDR3 is 14 amino acids. Trimming pared 0 bases from V and 4 bases from J, leaving 12 bases between. From germline, CDR1 is SQVTM and CDR2 ANQGSEA. CDR3 sequence reads: CSVEDLGEAYGYTF. The CDR3 nucleotides are TGCAGCGTTGAAGATCTAGGGGAAGCCTATGGCTACACCTTC. The whole variable domain, filled in from reference TRBV29-1 and TRBJ1-2, reads SAVISQKPSRDICQRGTSLTIQCQVDSQVTMMFWYRQQPGQSLTLIATANQGSEATYESGFVIDKFPISRPNLTFSTLTVSNMSPEDSSIYLCSVEDLGEAYGYTFGSGTRLTVV.

V gene TRBV5-6 combines with J gene TRBJ1-2, with TRBD1 identical over 7 bases. CDR1 SGHDT and CDR2 YYEEEE come from the germline V gene. There are 14 residues in the CDR3. Trimming removed 4 bases from V and 5 bases from J; junction bases left unmatched: 8. The DNA for the CDR3 is TGTGCCAGCAGCCGAGACAGGGTGTATTATGGCTACACCTTC. Translation: CASSRDRVYYGYTF.

This clone was detected a few times. The chain links TRBV27 to TRBJ2-1; 9 nucleotides match TRBD2. There are 15 residues in the CDR3. Germline CDR1 MNHEY, CDR2 SMNVEV (reference sequence). V lost 3 bases, J lost 4 bases, and 4 bases stayed unmatched. The CDR3 DNA reads TGTGCCAGCAGTTTCCCCGGACTAGCGTACAATGAGCAGTTCTTC. Its protein product is CASSFPGLAYNEQFF.

The chain has TRBV2 and TRBJ1-6, with TRBD1 matching 7 bases. The CDR3 sequence is 14 residues long. CDR1 SNHLY and CDR2 FYNNEI come from the germline V gene. After removal of 6 bases from V and 12 bases from J, the junction contained 11 bases not matched to a gene. The chain's CDR3 is CASRAGQLEKPLHF. The CDR3 nucleotides are TGTGCCAGCAGGGCGGGACAGCTAGAGAAACCCCTCCACTTT.